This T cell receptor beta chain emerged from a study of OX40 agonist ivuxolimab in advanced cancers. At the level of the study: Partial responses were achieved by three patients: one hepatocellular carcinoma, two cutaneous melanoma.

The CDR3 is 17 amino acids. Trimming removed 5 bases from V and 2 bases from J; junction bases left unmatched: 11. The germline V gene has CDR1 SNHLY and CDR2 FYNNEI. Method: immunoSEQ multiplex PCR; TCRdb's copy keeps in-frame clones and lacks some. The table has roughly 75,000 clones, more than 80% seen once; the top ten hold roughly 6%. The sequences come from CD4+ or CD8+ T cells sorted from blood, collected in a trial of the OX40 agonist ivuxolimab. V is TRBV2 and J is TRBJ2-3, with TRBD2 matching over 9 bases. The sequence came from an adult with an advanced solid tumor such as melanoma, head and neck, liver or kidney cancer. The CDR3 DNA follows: TGTGCCAGCAGTTATGAGATACTAGCGGGCAACACAGATACGCAGTATTTT. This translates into CASSYEILAGNTDTQYF.